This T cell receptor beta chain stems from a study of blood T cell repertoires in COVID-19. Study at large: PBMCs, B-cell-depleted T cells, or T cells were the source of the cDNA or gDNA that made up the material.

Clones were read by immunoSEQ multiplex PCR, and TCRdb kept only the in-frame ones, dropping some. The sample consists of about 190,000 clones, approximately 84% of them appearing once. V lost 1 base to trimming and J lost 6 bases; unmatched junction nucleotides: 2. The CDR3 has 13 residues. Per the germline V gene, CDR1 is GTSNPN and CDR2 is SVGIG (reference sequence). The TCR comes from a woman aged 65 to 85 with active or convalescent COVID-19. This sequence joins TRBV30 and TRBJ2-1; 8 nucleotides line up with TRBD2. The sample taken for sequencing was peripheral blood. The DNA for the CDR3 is TGTGCCTGGAGTGCCCTAGCGGGCAATGAGCAGTTCTTC. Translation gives CAWSALAGNEQFF.